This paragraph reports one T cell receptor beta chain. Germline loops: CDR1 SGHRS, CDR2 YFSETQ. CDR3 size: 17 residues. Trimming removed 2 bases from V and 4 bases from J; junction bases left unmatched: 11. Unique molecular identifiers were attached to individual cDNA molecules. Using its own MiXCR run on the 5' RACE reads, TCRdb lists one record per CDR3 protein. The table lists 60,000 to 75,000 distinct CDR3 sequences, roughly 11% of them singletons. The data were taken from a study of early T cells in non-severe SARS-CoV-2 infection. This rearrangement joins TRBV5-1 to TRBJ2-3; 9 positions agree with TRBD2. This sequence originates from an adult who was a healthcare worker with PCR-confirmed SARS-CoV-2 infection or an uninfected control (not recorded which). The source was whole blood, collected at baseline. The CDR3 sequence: CASSLIAGTSNPDTQYF. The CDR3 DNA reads TGCGCCAGCAGCTTAATAGCCGGGACTAGCAACCCAGATACGCAGTATTTT.